This T cell receptor (beta chain) is from a study of blood T cells in healthy people across ages. Points on this clonotype: Antigen: not known.

Through a sample-barcoded 5' primer and a J-beta primer mix, a second PCR was run for roughly 6 to 11 cycles. A 12-random-nucleotide template-switch adaptor tagged each cDNA molecule. MiXCR was run by TCRdb on the 5' RACE reads, yielding one entry per CDR3 protein. The table shows 1.5 million to 2 million distinct CDR3 sequences, with roughly 50% occurring only once. Findings and caveats of the study: The recorded TCR beta diversity per million T cells decreased in a roughly linear manner with age.

Germline V gene sequence: CDR1 LGHNT, CDR2 FRNRAP. The CDR3 is made up of 14 amino acids. Trimming pared 2 bases from V and 3 bases from J, leaving 10 bases between. Each sample yielded at least 5.5 micrograms of PBMC total RNA. The receptor was derived from a woman aged 40 to 50 in good health. The chain carries TRBV12-5 and TRBJ1-2; weak D call: TRBD1 (6 bases). Sequencing was carried out using blood. The CDR3 loop reads CASGLTGFDYGYTF. The CDR3 DNA reads TGTGCTAGTGGTTTGACAGGGTTCGACTATGGCTACACCTTC.